This TCR beta chain appears in the sequencing data of a study of blood T cell repertoires in COVID-19. This table comes from immunoSEQ multiplex PCR, and its TCRdb copy is limited to in-frame clones, with some not included. The repertoire holds a few hundred thousand clones, with roughly 89% as singletons. CDR3 size: 17 residues. Per the germline V gene, CDR1 is MDHEN and CDR2 is SYDVKM. V dropped 5 bases and J dropped 2; count of bases not matched to a gene: 14. The sample taken for sequencing was peripheral blood. The sequence was obtained from a woman between 25 and 40 years old with active or convalescent COVID-19. J is TRBJ1-2 and V is TRBV28; TRBD1 matches 7 bases. The DNA of the CDR3 is TGTGCCAGCAGTGCCGCCCATTGGAGGGGGCAGAACTATGGCTACACCTTC. Translation: CASSAAHWRGQNYGYTF.